This T cell receptor (beta chain) was observed in a study of cytomegalovirus exposure and HLA in healthy donors. Study findings and constraints: Upon later analysis, HLA-associated TCR beta chains proved more clonally expanded than other, equally common chains.

As to this clone: Its antigen is not identified.

PCR employed 60 Vbeta and 13 Jbeta primers. Repertoires were generated with immunoSEQ multiplex PCR, while TCRdb's copy carries only in-frame clones and drops some. The data contain approximately 150,000 clones, more than 70% of them singletons. Sequenced: PBMCs. The clonotype was recovered from a male donor in good health and CMV-seronegative.

The CDR3 coding sequence is TGTGCCAGCGGCTCCGGGACTAGCCGTTTAAATGAGCAGTTCTTC. This translates into CASGSGTSRLNEQFF. This chain uses TRBV28 with TRBJ2-1; 9 bases are shared with TRBD2. The V segment lost 8 bases and the J segment 7 bases; nucleotides outside the gene matches: 12. Germline CDR1 MDHEN, CDR2 SYDVKM. This CDR3 is built from 15 residues.